This T cell receptor (beta chain) comes out of a study of PD-L1 blockade in urothelial cancer (dated by TCRdb to about 2017). Background on the whole study: All patients started therapy around 2014 and received atezolizumab 1,200 mg intravenously every 3 weeks. Durable clinical benefit was defined as a progression-free survival longer than 6 months, and TCR features were additionally tested against progression-free survival and overall survival. Blood samples were analyzed 3 weeks after the start of treatment (second dose) and 6 weeks after the start of treatment. An ECOG performance status of 0 or 1 was recorded for the patients, and 0 to 3 prior chemotherapy regimens had been received by the patients. Blood samples gave a median of about 130,000 T cells and tens of thousands of unique TCRs, with a median clonality of 0.080. Pretreatment blood TCR-seq was available for 27 to 30 patients, at least one posttreatment blood collection was obtained for about 24 patients, and tumor TCR-seq was available for about 24 patients. In the same patients, pretreatment tumors underwent whole exome sequencing and RNA sequencing in addition to TCR sequencing. Pretreatment tumor samples, along with matched peripheral blood collected serially before and after atezolizumab treatment, underwent TCR sequencing. About nine tenths of the roughly 29 patients were identified as males with urothelial cancer of bladder origin, and a prior smoking history was reported by 18 of 29 patients. Several patients achieved durable clinical benefit and some 20 did not. The study was an exploratory multi-omic analysis of somatic, immune and clinical correlates of response to PD-L1 blockade with atezolizumab in urothelial cancer.

A total of around 30 patients with locally advanced or metastatic urothelial carcinoma, treated at Memorial Sloan Kettering on a trial protocol, made up the cohort. Peripheral blood mononuclear cells were collected pretreatment and during treatment, with between 1 and 8 total time points per patient. The Qiagen DNeasy Blood extraction kit was used to purify genomic DNA from total PBMCs and tumor samples. PBMCs were collected pretreatment and during treatment, and were isolated and stored as previously described. The germline V end is reduced by 1 base and the J end by 1 base; junction bases left unmatched: 6. Taken from cysteine to phenylalanine, the CDR3 has 17 residues. The sequence is cut down to CDR3 DNA, 51 bases in frame from base 1. For CDR1 and CDR2, the germline V gene lists SGHDT and YYEEEE. To estimate absolute template abundance from read counts, synthetic TCR analog templates were spiked into each PCR. The immunoSEQ assay was used to amplify TCRbeta CDR3 regions from genomic DNA with bias-controlled V and J gene primers. Sequencing of rearranged TCRbeta segments was done at approximately 20X coverage. For the original study's pipeline: Clustering was used to correct sequencing errors, and CDR3s were annotated against IMGT to assign V, D and J genes. Only productive TCRbeta rearrangements were used in downstream analyses, excluding out-of-frame or stop-codon sequences. Clonality was computed as one minus Shannon entropy normalized by the log of the number of unique productive sequences. Clones differing between time points or between blood and tumor were identified by Fisher's exact test with Benjamini-Hochberg correction at adjusted p below 0.01. The immuneACCESS repertoire file appears here via TCRdb, limited to in-frame rearrangements. These files lack a portion of the clones; in checked studies, under half of the deficit traces to unresolved V genes, and the cause of the others is not known. The V and J calls and clone size were taken over from that table, and D and trimming were inferred from the DNA. The sample table shows 55,000 to 70,000 clones, and more than 65% are seen once. 4.5% of the sample is in the top ten clones.

On this clone: The target of this receptor is not known. No qualities accompany the bases; no much larger clone lies one base away.

Beyond this particular receptor, the publication reports: Patients with durable benefit showed greater expansion of tumor-associated TCR clones in peripheral blood 3 weeks after starting treatment (n of about 20, p = 0.022). A pretreatment peripheral blood TCR clonality below the median was linked to improved progression-free and overall survival. Small sample size (n ≈ 27) and many exploratory analyses mean the results are intended to be hypothesis-generating.

Sample: PBMCs, taken around atezolizumab (anti-PD-L1) treatment. This receptor was obtained from a man aged 65 to 85 with urothelial cancer. The rearranged segments are TRBV5-6 and TRBJ2-3; 10 bases in the junction line up with TRBD2. The DNA reads as follows: TGTGCCAGCAGCTTGTTCGGGCTAGCGGGAGGCACAGATACGCAGTATTTT. Its protein product is CASSLFGLAGGTDTQYF.